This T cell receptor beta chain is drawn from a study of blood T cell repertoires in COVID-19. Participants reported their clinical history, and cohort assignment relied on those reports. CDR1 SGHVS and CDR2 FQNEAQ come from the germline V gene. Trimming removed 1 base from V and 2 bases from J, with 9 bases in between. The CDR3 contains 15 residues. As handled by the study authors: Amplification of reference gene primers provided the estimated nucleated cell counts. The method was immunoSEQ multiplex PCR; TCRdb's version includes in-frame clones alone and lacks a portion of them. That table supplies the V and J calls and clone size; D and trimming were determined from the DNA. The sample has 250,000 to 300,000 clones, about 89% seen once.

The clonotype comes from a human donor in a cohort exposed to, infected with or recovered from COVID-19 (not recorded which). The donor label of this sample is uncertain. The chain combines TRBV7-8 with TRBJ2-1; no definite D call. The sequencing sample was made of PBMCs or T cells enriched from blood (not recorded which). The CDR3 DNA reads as TGTGCCAGCAGCTTAGGTGTGCGGACCTACAATGAGCAGTTCTTC. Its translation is CASSLGVRTYNEQFF.